This T cell receptor beta chain came from a study of cytotoxic CD8 clonotypes in ibrutinib-treated CLL. General study points: Rising at ibrutinib response, clonality subsequently fell back toward baseline at progression.

This CDR3 comprises 16 residues. CDR1 is SGHVS, CDR2 FQNEAQ, per germline. V gave up 1 base and J gave up 2 bases, with 15 bases separating them. Sequenced by immunoSEQ multiplex PCR; TCRdb stores in-frame clones only, minus some. The sample consists of about 86,000 clones, more than 70% of them appearing once. Worth noting for this clone: Its antigen is not known.

J is TRBJ2-7 and V is TRBV7-8, with TRBD2 as a possible D gene (6 bases). This material consisted of PBMCs, taken before ibrutinib treatment. The receptor comes from a human donor with chronic lymphocytic leukemia. CDR3 DNA: TGTGCCAGCAGCTTAGTTGGGGCGGAGGGCCCCTACGAGCAGTACTTC. It codes for CASSLVGAEGPYEQYF.